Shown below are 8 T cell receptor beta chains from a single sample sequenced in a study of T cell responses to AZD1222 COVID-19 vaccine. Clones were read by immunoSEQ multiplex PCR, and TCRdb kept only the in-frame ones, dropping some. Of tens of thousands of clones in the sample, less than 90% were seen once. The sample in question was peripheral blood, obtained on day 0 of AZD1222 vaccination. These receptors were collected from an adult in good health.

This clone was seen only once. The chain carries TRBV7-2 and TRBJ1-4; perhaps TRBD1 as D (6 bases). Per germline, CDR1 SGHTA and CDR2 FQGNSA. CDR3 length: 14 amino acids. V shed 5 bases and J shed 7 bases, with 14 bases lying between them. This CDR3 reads CASSQGGGIEKLFF. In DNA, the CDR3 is TGTGCCAGCAGCCAGGGAGGGGGTATTGAAAAACTGTTTTTT.

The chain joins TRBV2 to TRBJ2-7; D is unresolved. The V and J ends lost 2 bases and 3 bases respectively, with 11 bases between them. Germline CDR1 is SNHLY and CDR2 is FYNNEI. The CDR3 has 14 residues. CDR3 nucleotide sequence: TGTGCCAGCAGTGAAAAGGGTGGGGACTACGAGCAGTACTTC. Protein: CASSEKGGDYEQYF.

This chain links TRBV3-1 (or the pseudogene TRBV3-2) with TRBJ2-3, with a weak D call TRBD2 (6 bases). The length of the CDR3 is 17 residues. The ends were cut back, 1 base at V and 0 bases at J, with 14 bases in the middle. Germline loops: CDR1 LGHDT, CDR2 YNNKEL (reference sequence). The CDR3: CASSQVGGRVSTDTQYF. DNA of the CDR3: TGTGCCAGCAGCCAAGTTGGGGGGAGAGTGAGCACAGATACGCAGTATTTT.

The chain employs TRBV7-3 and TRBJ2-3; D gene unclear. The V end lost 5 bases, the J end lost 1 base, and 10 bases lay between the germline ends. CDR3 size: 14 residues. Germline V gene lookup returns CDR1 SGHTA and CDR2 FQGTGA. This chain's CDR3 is CASSPAGRTDTQYF. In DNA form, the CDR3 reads TGTGCCAGCAGCCCCGCCGGGCGCACAGATACGCAGTATTTT. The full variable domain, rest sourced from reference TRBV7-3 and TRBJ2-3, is GAGVSQTPSNKVTEKGKYVELRCDPISGHTALYWYRQSLGQGPEFLIYFQGTGAADDSGLPNDRFFAVRPEGSVSTLKIQRTERGDSAVYLCASSPAGRTDTQYFGPGTRLTVL.

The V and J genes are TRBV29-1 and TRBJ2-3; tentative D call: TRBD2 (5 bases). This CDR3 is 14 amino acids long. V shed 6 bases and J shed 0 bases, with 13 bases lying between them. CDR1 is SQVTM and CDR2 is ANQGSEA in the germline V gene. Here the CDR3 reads CSVTSSSSTDTQYF. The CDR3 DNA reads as TGCAGCGTAACATCTAGCAGTAGCACAGATACGCAGTATTTT.

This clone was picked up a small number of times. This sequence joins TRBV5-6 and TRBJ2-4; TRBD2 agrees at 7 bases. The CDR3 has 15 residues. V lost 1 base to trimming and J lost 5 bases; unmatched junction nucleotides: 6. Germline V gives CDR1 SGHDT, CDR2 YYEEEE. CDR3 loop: CASSLKGRAENIQYF. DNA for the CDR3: TGTGCCAGCAGCTTGAAGGGGAGGGCCGAAAACATTCAGTACTTC.

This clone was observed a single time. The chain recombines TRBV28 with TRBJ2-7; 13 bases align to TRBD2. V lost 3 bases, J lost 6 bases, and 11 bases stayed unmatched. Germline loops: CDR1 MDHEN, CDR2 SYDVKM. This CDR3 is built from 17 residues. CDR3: CASSLYPGLAGDGEQYF. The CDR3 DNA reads TGTGCCAGCAGTTTGTATCCCGGACTAGCGGGAGACGGCGAGCAGTACTTC.

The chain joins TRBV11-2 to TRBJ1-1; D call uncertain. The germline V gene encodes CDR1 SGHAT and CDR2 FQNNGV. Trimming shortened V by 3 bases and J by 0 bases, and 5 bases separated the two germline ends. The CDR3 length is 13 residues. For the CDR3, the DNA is TGTGCCAGCAGCTTCCGAATGAACACTGAAGCTTTCTTT. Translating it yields CASSFRMNTEAFF.